One sample yielded the 2 T cell receptor beta chains listed below, sequenced in a study of blood T cell repertoires in COVID-19 (dated by TCRdb to the early 2020s). Libraries came from the immunoSEQ multiplex PCR assay. Imported from immuneACCESS, the table was reduced by TCRdb to in-frame sequences with V and J called. These copies leave out some clones; in studies compared against another copy, an unresolved V gene accounts for under half, and the cause of the remainder is not known. Present in this sample are tens of thousands of clones, approximately 77% of which were seen just once. The biggest ten clones account for approximately 30% of the sample. What was sequenced was peripheral blood. Receptor source: a human donor in a cohort sampled during active COVID-19.

The CDR3 reads CASSPLARAGHNSPLHF. The CDR3 bases are TGTGCCAGCAGTCCTTTGGCGAGAGCAGGGCATAATTCACCCCTCCACTTT. The chain carries TRBV9 and TRBJ1-6; D may be TRBD1 (5 bases). V lost 5 bases to trimming and J lost 5 bases, with 20 bases between them. Germline lookup yields CDR1 SGDLS and CDR2 YYNGEE. This CDR3 region has 17 residues.

This clone has only a few counts. The chain links TRBV10-3 to TRBJ2-1; the D is unclear. V lost 10 bases and J lost 6, with 7 bases in between. Germline values: CDR1 ENHRY, CDR2 SYGVKD. The CDR3 runs 10 residues. CDR3 amino acids: CATGSNEQFF. As DNA, the CDR3 is TGTGCCACCGGTAGCAATGAGCAGTTCTTC.